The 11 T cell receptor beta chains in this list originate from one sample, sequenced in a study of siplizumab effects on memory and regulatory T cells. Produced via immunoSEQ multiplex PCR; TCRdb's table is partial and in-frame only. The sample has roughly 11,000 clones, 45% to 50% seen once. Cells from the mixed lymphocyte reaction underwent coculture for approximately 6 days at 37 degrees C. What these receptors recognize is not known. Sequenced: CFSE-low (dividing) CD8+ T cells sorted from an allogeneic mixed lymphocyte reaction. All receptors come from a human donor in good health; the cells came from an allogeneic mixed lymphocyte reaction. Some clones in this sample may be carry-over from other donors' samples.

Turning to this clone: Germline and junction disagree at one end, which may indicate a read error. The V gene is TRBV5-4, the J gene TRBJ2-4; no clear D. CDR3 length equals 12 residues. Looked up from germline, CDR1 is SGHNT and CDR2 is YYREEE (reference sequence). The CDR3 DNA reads TGTACCAGCAGCAGTGGCAAAAACATTCAGTACTTC. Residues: CTSSSGKNIQYF.

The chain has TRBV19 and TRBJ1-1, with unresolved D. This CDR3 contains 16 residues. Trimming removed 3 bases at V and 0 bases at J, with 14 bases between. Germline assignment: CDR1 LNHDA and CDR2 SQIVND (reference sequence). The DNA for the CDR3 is TGTGCCAGTAGTATCGCCCGGGGAATAATGAACACTGAAGCTTTCTTT. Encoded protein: CASSIARGIMNTEAFF.

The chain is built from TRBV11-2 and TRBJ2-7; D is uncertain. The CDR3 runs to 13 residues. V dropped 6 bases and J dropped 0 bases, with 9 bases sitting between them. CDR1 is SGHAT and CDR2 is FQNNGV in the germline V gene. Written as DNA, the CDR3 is TGTGCCAGCAGTCCAGAGGACTCCTACGAGCAGTACTTC. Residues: CASSPEDSYEQYF.

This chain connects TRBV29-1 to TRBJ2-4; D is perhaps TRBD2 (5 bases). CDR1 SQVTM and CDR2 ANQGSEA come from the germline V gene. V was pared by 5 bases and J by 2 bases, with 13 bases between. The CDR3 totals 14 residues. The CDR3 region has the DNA TGCAGCGTTCTAGGGAGACCTCCCAAAAACATTCAGTACTTC. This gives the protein CSVLGRPPKNIQYF.

Here the CDR3 reads CASSPNLAYEQYF. As DNA, the CDR3 is TGTGCCAGCAGCCCCAATTTGGCCTACGAGCAGTACTTC. J is TRBJ2-7 and V is TRBV14, with D unresolved. The CDR3 loop spans 13 amino acids. Trimming took off 4 bases at V and 2 bases at J, with 9 bases between the two ends. The germline V gene encodes CDR1 SGHDN and CDR2 FVKESK.

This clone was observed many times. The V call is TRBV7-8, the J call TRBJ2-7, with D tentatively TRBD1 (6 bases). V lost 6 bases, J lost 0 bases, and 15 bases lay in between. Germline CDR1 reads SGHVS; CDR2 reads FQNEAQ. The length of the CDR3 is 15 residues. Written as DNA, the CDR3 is TGTGCCAGCAGTCCTCAACAGGGCCCCTCCTACGAGCAGTACTTC. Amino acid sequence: CASSPQQGPSYEQYF.

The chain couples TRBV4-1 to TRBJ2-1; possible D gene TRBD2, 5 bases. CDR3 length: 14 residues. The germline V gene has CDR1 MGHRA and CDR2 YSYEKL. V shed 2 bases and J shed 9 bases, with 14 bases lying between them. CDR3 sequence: CASSQPLLVSEQFF. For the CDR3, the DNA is TGCGCCAGCAGCCAACCCTTACTAGTGAGTGAGCAGTTCTTC.

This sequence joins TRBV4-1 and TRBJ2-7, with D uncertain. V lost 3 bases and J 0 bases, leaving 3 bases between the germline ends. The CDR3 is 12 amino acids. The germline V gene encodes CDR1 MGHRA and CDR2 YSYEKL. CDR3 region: CASSHNSYEQYF. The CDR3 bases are TGCGCCAGCAGCCACAACTCCTACGAGCAGTACTTC.

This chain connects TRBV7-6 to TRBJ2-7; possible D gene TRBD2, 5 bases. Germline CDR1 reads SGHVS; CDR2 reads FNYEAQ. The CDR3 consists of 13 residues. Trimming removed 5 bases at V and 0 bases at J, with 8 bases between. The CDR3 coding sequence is TGTGCCAGCAGCCACGGGGACTCCTACGAGCAGTACTTC. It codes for CASSHGDSYEQYF.

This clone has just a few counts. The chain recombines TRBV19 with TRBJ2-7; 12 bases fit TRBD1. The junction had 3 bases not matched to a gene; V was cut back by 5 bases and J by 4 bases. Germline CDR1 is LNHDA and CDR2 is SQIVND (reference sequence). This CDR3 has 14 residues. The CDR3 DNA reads TGTGCCAGTAGTTGGGGACAGGGGGCTTACGAGCAGTACTTC. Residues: CASSWGQGAYEQYF. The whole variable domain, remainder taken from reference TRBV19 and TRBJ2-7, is DGGITQSPKYLFRKEGQNVTLSCEQNLNHDAMYWYRQDPGQGLRLIYYSQIVNDFQKGDIAEGYSVSREKKESFPLTVTSAQKNPTAFYLCASSWGQGAYEQYFGPGTRLTVT.

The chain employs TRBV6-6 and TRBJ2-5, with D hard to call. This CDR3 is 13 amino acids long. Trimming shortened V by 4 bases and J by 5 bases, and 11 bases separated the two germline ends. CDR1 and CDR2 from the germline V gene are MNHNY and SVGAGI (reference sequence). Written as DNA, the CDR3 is TGTGCCAGCAGTTCGCAGAGTTGGGAGACCCAGTACTTC. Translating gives CASSSQSWETQYF.